The rows below give T cell receptor beta chains drawn from one sample of a study of OX40 agonist ivuxolimab in advanced cancers. Data came from immunoSEQ multiplex PCR; TCRdb stores just in-frame clones and leaves some out. This sample has about 84,000 clones, with roughly nine tenths found just once. This material consisted of CD4+ or CD8+ T cells sorted from blood, taken in a trial of the OX40 agonist ivuxolimab. All receptors derive from an adult with an advanced solid tumor such as melanoma, head and neck, liver or kidney cancer. The CDR3 runs from the conserved cysteine through the conserved F or W. Fields, in order: D gene, J gene, V gene, clone size, CDR3 protein, CDR3 DNA. The D gene is left open where the match is weak. Clone size is stated in some rows and not others, as once, few, many or a class when expanded.

TRBD1 | TRBJ2-3 | TRBV5-8 | NA | CASSSWTGLGIDTQYF | TGTGCCAGCAGCTCTTGGACAGGGCTCGGCATCGATACGCAGTATTTT
TRBD1 | TRBJ1-3 | TRBV6-6 | once | CASSWGQVDSGNTIYF | TGTGCCAGCAGTTGGGGACAGGTCGACTCTGGAAACACCATATATTTT
NA | TRBJ2-3 | TRBV29-1 | NA | CTSGGSTDTQYF | TGCACATCCGGGGGAAGCACAGATACGCAGTATTTT
NA | TRBJ1-2 | TRBV6-1 | NA | CASSAHRIRYGYTF | TGTGCCAGCAGTGCACACAGGATCCGCTATGGCTACACCTTC
TRBD2 | TRBJ2-5 | TRBV9 | NA | CASSQLAGSQETQYF | TGTGCCAGCAGCCAACTAGCGGGGAGCCAAGAGACCCAGTACTTC
TRBD2 | TRBJ2-2 | TRBV11-2 | NA | CASSLGRGGYGELFF | TGTGCCAGCAGCCTGGGGAGGGGCGGATACGGGGAGCTGTTTTTT
NA | TRBJ2-5 | TRBV4-1 | NA | CASSQVSWPQETQYF | TGCGCCAGCAGCCAAGTGAGTTGGCCCCAAGAGACCCAGTACTTC
NA | TRBJ2-1 | TRBV6-4 | NA | CASSERRSSYNEQFF | TGTGCCAGCAGTGAAAGGCGGAGCTCCTACAATGAGCAGTTCTTC
NA | TRBJ1-6 | TRBV10-1 | once | CASRRDPNSPLHF | TGCGCCAGCAGAAGGGATCCTAATTCACCCCTCCACTTT
NA | TRBJ1-1 | TRBV19 | NA | CASSPRANTEAFF | TGTGCCAGTAGTCCCAGGGCGAACACTGAAGCTTTCTTT
TRBD1 | TRBJ1-1 | TRBV6-5 | few | CASSYSAGGGTEAFF | TGTGCCAGCAGTTACTCGGCAGGGGGAGGCACTGAAGCTTTCTTT
NA | TRBJ2-3 | TRBV7-3 | NA | CASSFSVLGGTTDTQYF | TGTGCCAGCAGCTTTTCGGTGCTCGGCGGGACCACAGATACGCAGTATTTT
TRBD1 | TRBJ1-1 | TRBV30 | NA | CAWSTVDRGRPEAFF | TGTGCCTGGAGCACGGTGGACAGGGGAAGGCCTGAAGCTTTCTTT
TRBD2 | TRBJ2-7 | TRBV5-4 | NA | CASSLGGRALEQYF | TGTGCCAGCAGCTTGGGCGGGAGGGCCCTCGAGCAGTACTTC
TRBD1 | TRBJ1-1 | TRBV9 | NA | CASSVAGQGVAEAFF | TGTGCCAGCAGCGTAGCGGGACAGGGGGTAGCTGAAGCTTTCTTT
TRBD2 | TRBJ2-5 | TRBV4-1 | NA | CASSAPGGARETQYF | TGCGCCAGCAGCGCACCCGGGGGGGCGAGGGAGACCCAGTACTTC
NA | TRBJ1-3 | TRBV11-2 | NA | CASSYKGQPQHGNTIYF | TGTGCCAGCAGCTATAAGGGACAACCGCAGCACGGAAACACCATATATTTT
TRBD2 | TRBJ2-3 | TRBV7-2 | NA | CASTKNRELAVYTQYF | TGTGCCAGCACCAAAAATAGGGAGCTAGCGGTTTATACGCAGTATTTT
NA | TRBJ1-5 | TRBV5-1 | few | CASSYGHRQWPSNQPQHF | TGCGCCAGCAGCTATGGCCATCGGCAGTGGCCAAGCAATCAGCCCCAGCATTTT
TRBD2 | TRBJ2-3 | TRBV7-9 | once | CARSGGPGGKDTDTQYF | TGTGCCAGGAGCGGGGGGCCAGGCGGGAAGGACACAGATACGCAGTATTTT
TRBD2 | TRBJ2-2 | TRBV7-9 | NA | CASSPPGTSGGAGELFF | TGTGCCAGCAGCCCCCCAGGGACTAGCGGGGGGGCCGGGGAGCTGTTTTTT
NA | TRBJ2-1 | TRBV6-5 | once | CASSYFGDEQFF | TGTGCCAGCAGTTACTTTGGGGATGAGCAGTTCTTC
NA | TRBJ1-2 | TRBV28 | once | CASEKRPWRNYGYTF | TGTGCCAGTGAAAAGAGGCCCTGGCGTAACTATGGCTACACCTTC
TRBD1 | TRBJ1-1 | TRBV7-8 | NA | CASTTSLSRTGRTEAFF | TGTGCCAGCACCACTAGCTTGTCTCGGACAGGGCGTACTGAAGCTTTCTTT
TRBD1 | TRBJ1-4 | TRBV25-1 | NA | CAQGENEEKLFF | TGTGCCCAGGGGGAGAACGAAGAAAAACTGTTTTTT